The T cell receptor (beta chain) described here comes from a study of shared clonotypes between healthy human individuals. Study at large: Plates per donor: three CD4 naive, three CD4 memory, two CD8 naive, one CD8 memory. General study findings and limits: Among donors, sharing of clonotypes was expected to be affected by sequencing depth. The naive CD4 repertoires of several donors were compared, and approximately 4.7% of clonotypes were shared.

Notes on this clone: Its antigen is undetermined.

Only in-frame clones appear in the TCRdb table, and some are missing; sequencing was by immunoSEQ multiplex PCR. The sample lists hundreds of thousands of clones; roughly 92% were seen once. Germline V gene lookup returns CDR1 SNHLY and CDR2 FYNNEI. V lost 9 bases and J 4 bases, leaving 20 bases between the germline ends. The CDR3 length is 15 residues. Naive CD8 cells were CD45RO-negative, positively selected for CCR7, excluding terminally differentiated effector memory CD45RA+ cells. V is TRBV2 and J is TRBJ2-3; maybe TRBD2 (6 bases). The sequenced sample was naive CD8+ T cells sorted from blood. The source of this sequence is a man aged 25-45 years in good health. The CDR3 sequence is CARRGGGPGPDTQYF. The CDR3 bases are TGTGCCAGAAGAGGCGGAGGGCCGGGCCCAGATACGCAGTATTTT.